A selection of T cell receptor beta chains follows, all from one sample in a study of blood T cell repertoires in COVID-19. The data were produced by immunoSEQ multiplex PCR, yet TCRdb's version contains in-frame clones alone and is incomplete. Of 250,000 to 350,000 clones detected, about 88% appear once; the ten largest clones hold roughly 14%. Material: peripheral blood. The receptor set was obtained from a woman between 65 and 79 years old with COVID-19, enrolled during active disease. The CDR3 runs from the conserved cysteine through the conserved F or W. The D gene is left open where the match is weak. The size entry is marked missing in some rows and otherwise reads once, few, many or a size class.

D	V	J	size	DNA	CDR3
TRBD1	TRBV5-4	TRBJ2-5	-	TGTGCCAGCAGCCCTGACAGGGGACAAGAGACCCAGTACTTC	CASSPDRGQETQYF
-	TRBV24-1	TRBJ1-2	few	TGTGCCACCAGTCCTAGGAGCGGCTACACCTTC	CATSPRSGYTF
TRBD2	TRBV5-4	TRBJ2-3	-	TGTGCCAGCAGCGAGCCTAGCGGGGGGGCCTCCGATACGCAGTATTTT	CASSEPSGGASDTQYF
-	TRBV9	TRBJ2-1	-	TGTGCCAGCAGCGTAACAGGCGGAGGGGGGGCCCCCGGGCGTGAGTTCTTC	CASSVTGGGGAPGREFF
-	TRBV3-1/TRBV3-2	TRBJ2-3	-	TGTGCCAGCAGCCAAAGCCCGGGTTCGCAAGATACGCAGTATTTT	CASSQSPGSQDTQYF
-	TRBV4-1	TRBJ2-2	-	TGCGCCAGCAAGCAGGCGCTTCTCAACACCGGGGAGCTGTTTTTT	CASKQALLNTGELFF
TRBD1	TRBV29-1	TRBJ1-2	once	TGCAGCGTAGCGCAGGGGGCGAGGGGCTACACCTTC	CSVAQGARGYTF
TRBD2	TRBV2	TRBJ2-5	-	TGTGCCAGCAGTGAAGCGCGGACTAGCGCCGAGACCCAGTACTTC	CASSEARTSAETQYF
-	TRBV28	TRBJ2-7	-	TGTGCCAGCAGAGCCATGGGGGGAACCACCTACGAGCAGTACTTC	CASRAMGGTTYEQYF
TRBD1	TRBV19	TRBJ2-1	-	TGTGCCAGTAGTGCCCGGGACAGGGAACTGAATGAGCAGTTCTTC	CASSARDRELNEQFF
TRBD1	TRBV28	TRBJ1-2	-	TGTGCCAGCAGTTTGGGACAGGGGAGACAAGGCGGCTACACCTTC	CASSLGQGRQGGYTF
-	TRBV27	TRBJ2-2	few	TGTGCCAGCAGGTTCGGGAACACCGGGGAGCTGTTTTTT	CASRFGNTGELFF
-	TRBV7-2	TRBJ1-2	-	TGTGCCAGCAGCTCACCCTCGGTATCTGGCTACACCTTC	CASSSPSVSGYTF
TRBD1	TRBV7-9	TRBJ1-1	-	TGTGCCAGCAGTCCGACAGGGTATGCCACTGAAGCTTTCTTT	CASSPTGYATEAFF
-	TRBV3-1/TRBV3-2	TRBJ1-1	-	TGTGCCAGCAGCACGTTGGACTCTGAAGCTTTCTTT	CASSTLDSEAFF
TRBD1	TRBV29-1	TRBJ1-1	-	TGCAGCGTCTTGACAGGGACGAACACTGAAGCTTTCTTT	CSVLTGTNTEAFF
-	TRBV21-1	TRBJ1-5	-	TGTGCCAGCAGCAAAGTGCGGGACTCCCATAGCAATCAGCCCCAGCATTTT	CASSKVRDSHSNQPQHF
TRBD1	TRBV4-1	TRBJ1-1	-	TGCGCCAGCAGTGACAGGGGAGGGGGCACTGAAGCTTTCTTT	CASSDRGGGTEAFF
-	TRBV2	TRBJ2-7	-	TGTGCCTCACGATCCGGGGTTCTTTACGAGCAGTACTTC	CASRSGVLYEQYF
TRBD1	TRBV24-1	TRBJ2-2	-	TGTGCCACCAGTGATTTGGGACAGGGGAGGACCGGGGAGCTGTTTTTT	CATSDLGQGRTGELFF
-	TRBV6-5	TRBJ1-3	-	TGTGCCAGCACTCGGGACAACTCTGGAAACACCATATATTTT	CASTRDNSGNTIYF
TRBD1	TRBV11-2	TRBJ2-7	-	TGTGCCAGCAGCTCGACGGGACAGGTATTCTACGAGCAGTACTTC	CASSSTGQVFYEQYF
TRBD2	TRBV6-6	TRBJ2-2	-	TGTGCCAGCAGTCCCGGGATGATTAGACTAGCGGGACTGACCGGGGAGCTGTTTTTT	CASSPGMIRLAGLTGELFF
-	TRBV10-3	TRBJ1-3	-	TGTGCCATGCGGGGGCGCGAATCTGGAAACACCATATATTTT	CAMRGRESGNTIYF
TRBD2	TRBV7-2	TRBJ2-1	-	TGTGCCAGCAGCTCCCGGAGACTAGCGGGGGGGCTAGAGGAGCAGTTCTTC	CASSSRRLAGGLEEQFF
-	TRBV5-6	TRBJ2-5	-	TGTGCCAGCAGCCCTCCGAGCCAAGAGACCCAGTACTTC	CASSPPSQETQYF
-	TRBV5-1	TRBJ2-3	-	TGCGCCAGCAGCTTGGCCGGGTCCGGAGATACGCAGTATTTT	CASSLAGSGDTQYF
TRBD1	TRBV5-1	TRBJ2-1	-	TGCGCCAGCAGCCCCGGGACAGGGGGCTTAGATGAGCAGTTCTTC	CASSPGTGGLDEQFF
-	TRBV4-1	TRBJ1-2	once	TGCGCCAGCAGCCAAGGTGTGGGGGGCTATGGCTACACCTTC	CASSQGVGGYGYTF
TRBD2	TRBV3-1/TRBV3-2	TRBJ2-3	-	TGTGCCAGCAGCCCCGGGACTAGCGAGAGCACAGATACGCAGTATTTT	CASSPGTSESTDTQYF
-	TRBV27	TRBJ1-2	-	TGTGCCAGCAGTTTACGACAGAACTATGGCTACACCTTC	CASSLRQNYGYTF
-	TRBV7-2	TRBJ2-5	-	TGTGCCAGCAGGACCGGGACTCACTTCGGAGAGACCCAGTACTTC	CASRTGTHFGETQYF
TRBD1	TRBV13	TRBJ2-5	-	TGTGCCAGCAGCCTTTTCGGACAGGGGTTTTTAGAGACCCAGTACTTC	CASSLFGQGFLETQYF
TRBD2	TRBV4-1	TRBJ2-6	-	TGCGCCAGCAGCCAAGGGGCCGGGAGGAAATCTGGGGCCAACGTCCTGACTTTC	CASSQGAGRKSGANVLTF
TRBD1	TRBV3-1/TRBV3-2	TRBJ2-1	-	TGTGCCAGCAGCCATCTCCTCAGGGGGTTAAGCTCCTACAATGAGCAGTTCTTC	CASSHLLRGLSSYNEQFF
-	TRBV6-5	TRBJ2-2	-	TGTGCCAGCAGTTACCTCGGGATTTGGTTAACCGGGGAGCTGTTTTTT	CASSYLGIWLTGELFF
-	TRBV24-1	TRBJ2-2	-	TGTGCCACCAGTGATACTAGACGGACCGGGGAGCTGTTTTTT	CATSDTRRTGELFF
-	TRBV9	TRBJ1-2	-	TGTGCCAGCAGCGTAGCTCCCCAGGGCGACTATGGCTACACCTTC	CASSVAPQGDYGYTF
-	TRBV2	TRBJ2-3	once	TGTGCCAGCAGTGACAGGCCCTCTAGCACAGATACGCAGTATTTT	CASSDRPSSTDTQYF
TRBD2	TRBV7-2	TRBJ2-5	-	TGTGCCAGCAGCTTCTGGGGGCTAGCGGGGGCCGGGTCCCAAGAGACCCAGTACTTC	CASSFWGLAGAGSQETQYF
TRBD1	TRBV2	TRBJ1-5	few	TGTGCCAGCAGTCGACAGGGGTACGATCAGCCCCAGCATTTT	CASSRQGYDQPQHF
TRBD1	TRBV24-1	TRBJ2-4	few	TGTGCCACCAGTGATACGGGACAGGGTTTGGACATTCAGTACTTC	CATSDTGQGLDIQYF
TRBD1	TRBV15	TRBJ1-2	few	TGTGCCACCAGTCCAACGGGACAGATCTATGGCTACACCTTC	CATSPTGQIYGYTF
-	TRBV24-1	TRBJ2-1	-	TGTGCCACCAGTGATTTGCGTTTGGAGCAGTTCTTC	CATSDLRLEQFF
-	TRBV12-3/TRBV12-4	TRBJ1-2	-	TGTGCCAGCAGTTCGAACGAGGAGCGGGGCTACACCTTC	CASSSNEERGYTF
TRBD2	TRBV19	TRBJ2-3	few	TGTGCCAGTAGTATCCCGGGGGGGGATACGCAGTATTTT	CASSIPGGDTQYF
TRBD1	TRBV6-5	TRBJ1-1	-	TGTGCCAGCAGAAGACAGGGCAGTACTGAAGCTTTCTTT	CASRRQGSTEAFF
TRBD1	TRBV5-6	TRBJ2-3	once	TGTGCCAGCGGGACAGGGGACACAGATACGCAGTATTTT	CASGTGDTDTQYF
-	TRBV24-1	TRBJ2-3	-	TGTGCCACCAGTGATTTGGGGGGGACGGCAGATACGCAGTATTTT	CATSDLGGTADTQYF
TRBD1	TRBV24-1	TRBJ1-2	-	TGTGCCACCAGCACTGGACAGGGCTATGGCTACACCTTC	CATSTGQGYGYTF
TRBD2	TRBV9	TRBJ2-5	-	TGTGCCAGCAGTACTAGCGGGTCTCAAGAGACCCAGTACTTC	CASSTSGSQETQYF
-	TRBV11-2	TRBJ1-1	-	TGTGCCAGCACCCCGGTCGCAGGGTTCTTAAGTGAAGCTTTCTTT	CASTPVAGFLSEAFF